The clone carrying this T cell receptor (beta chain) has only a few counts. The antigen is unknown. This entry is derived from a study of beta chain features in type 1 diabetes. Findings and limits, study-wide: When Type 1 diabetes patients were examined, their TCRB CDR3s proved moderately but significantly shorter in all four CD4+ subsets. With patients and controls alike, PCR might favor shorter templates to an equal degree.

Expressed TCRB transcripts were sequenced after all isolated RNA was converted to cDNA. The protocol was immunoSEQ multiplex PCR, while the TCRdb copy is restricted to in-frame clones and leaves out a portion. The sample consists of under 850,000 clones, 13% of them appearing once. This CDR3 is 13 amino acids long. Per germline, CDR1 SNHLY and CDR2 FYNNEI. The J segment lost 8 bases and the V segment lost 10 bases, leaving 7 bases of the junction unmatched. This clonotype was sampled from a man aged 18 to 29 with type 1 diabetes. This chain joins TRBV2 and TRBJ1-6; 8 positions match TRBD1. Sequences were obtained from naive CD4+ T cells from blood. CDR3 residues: CATKTGVDSPLHF. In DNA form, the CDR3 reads TGTGCCACGAAGACAGGGGTGGATTCACCCCTCCACTTT.